This passage covers 21 T cell receptor beta chains from one sample sequenced in a study of cytotoxic CD8 clonotypes in ibrutinib-treated CLL. Sequencing used immunoSEQ multiplex PCR; TCRdb keeps in-frame clones, though not all of them. The sample has 150,000 or so clones; roughly three quarters are singletons. The sequenced sample was PBMCs, obtained after 12 months of ibrutinib treatment. The receptors here all came from a human donor with chronic lymphocytic leukemia.

The chain couples TRBV5-6 to TRBJ2-5; tentatively, D is TRBD1 (6 bases). This CDR3 has 14 residues. With 1 base removed from V and 5 bases from J, the gap between germline ends came to 12 bases. Germline V CDR1 and CDR2: SGHDT, YYEEEE. The CDR3 loop is CASSLQTGGETQYF. The CDR3 coding sequence is TGTGCCAGCAGCTTGCAGACAGGCGGCGAGACCCAGTACTTC.

V usage is TRBV28 and J usage is TRBJ2-5, with D unclear. V dropped 2 bases and J dropped 1 base, with 11 bases sitting between them. CDR1 MDHEN and CDR2 SYDVKM come from the germline V gene. The CDR3 runs to 15 residues. CDR3 amino acids: CASSLEVRPQETQYF. Written as DNA, the CDR3 is TGTGCCAGCAGTTTAGAGGTCAGGCCCCAAGAGACCCAGTACTTC.

This CDR3 reads CASSPPLRKKSSYEQYF. The DNA of the CDR3 is TGTGCCAGCAGCCCCCCCCTCCGGAAAAAGAGCTCCTACGAGCAGTACTTC. V gene TRBV9 combines with J gene TRBJ2-7; D not resolved. The CDR3 is 17 residues long. The V gene lost 4 bases and the J gene lost 0 bases, with 20 bases spanning the gap. Per the germline V gene, CDR1 is SGDLS and CDR2 is YYNGEE.

The V and J genes are TRBV15 and TRBJ2-7; D might be TRBD2 (6 bases). CDR1 is LNHNV, CDR2 YYDKDF, per germline (reference sequence). V dropped 2 bases and J dropped 2 bases, with 16 bases sitting between them. The CDR3 extends over 16 amino acids. CDR3 DNA: TGTGCCACCAGCAGATCCGGGACTCCAAAGGCCTACGAGCAGTACTTC. Protein sequence: CATSRSGTPKAYEQYF.

This clone has more than one count but fewer than ten. CDR3 protein: CSARADNEQFF. CDR3 bases: TGCAGTGCTAGAGCAGACAATGAGCAGTTCTTC. The chain carries TRBV20-1 and TRBJ2-1, with no clear D. Germline V lookup: CDR1 DFQATT, CDR2 SNEGSKA (reference sequence). V was trimmed by 1 base and J by 5 bases, leaving 3 bases between them. This CDR3 spans 11 amino acids.

V usage is TRBV2 and J usage is TRBJ2-2; D unclear. This CDR3 is 15 amino acids long. The ends were cut back, 0 bases at V and 1 base at J, with 6 bases in the middle. CDR1 is SNHLY and CDR2 is FYNNEI in the germline V gene. CDR3 bases: TGTGCCAGCAGTGAAGCCGGAATGAACACCGGGGAGCTGTTTTTT. It specifies CASSEAGMNTGELFF.

This rearrangement joins TRBV28 to TRBJ2-5, with TRBD1 matching 7 bases. The J segment lost 3 bases and the V segment lost 2 bases, leaving 6 bases of the junction unmatched. The CDR3 loop spans 15 amino acids. CDR1 and CDR2 (germline): MDHEN, SYDVKM. The CDR3 reads CASSLAPDRKETQYF. In nucleotides, the CDR3 is TGTGCCAGCAGTTTAGCCCCGGACAGGAAAGAGACCCAGTACTTC. The whole variable domain, remainder taken from reference TRBV28 and TRBJ2-5, is DVKVTQSSRYLVKRTGEKVFLECVQDMDHENMFWYRQDPGLGLRLIYFSYDVKMKEKGDIPEGYSVSREKKERFSLILESASTNQTSMYLCASSLAPDRKETQYFGPGTRLLVL.

This chain links TRBV5-1 with TRBJ2-1; 11 nucleotides align to TRBD2. The CDR3 extends over 19 amino acids. CDR1 is SGHRS and CDR2 is YFSETQ in the germline V gene. J was trimmed by 5 bases and V by 1 base; bases with no gene match: 14. DNA for the CDR3: TGCGCCAGCAGCTTGATGGGAGAAATAGCGGGAGGGCCGAACAATGAGCAGTTCTTC. Translating it yields CASSLMGEIAGGPNNEQFF. Drawing the rest from reference TRBV5-1 and TRBJ2-1, the complete variable domain is KAGVTQTPRYLIKTRGQQVTLSCSPISGHRSVSWYQQTPGQGLQFLFEYFSETQRNKGNFPGRFSGRQFSNSRSEMNVSTLELGDSALYLCASSLMGEIAGGPNNEQFFGPGTRLTVL.

This chain links TRBV7-9 with TRBJ1-1; 8 bases are a match to TRBD1. CDR1 and CDR2 from the germline V gene are SEHNR and FQNEAQ (reference sequence). Trimming at V came to 4 bases and at J to 2 bases, leaving 15 bases not matched to a gene. There are 18 residues in the CDR3. CDR3 residues: CASSSQLGQGDRNTEAFF. Here the CDR3 DNA reads TGTGCCAGCAGCTCTCAGTTAGGACAGGGCGATCGAAACACTGAAGCTTTCTTT.

The CDR3 protein is CASSSNGTPYGYTF. CDR3 in DNA: TGTGCCAGCAGTTCCAACGGGACACCCTATGGCTACACCTTC. The J gene is TRBJ1-2, the V gene TRBV27; tentative D call: TRBD1 (6 bases). Germline CDR1 MNHEY, CDR2 SMNVEV (reference sequence). The CDR3 has 14 residues. The V end lost 4 bases, the J end lost 4 bases, and 13 bases lay between the germline ends.

This clone was seen only once. The CDR3 loop is CASSRTGGSYEQYF. The DNA of the CDR3 is TGTGCCAGCAGTCGGACAGGGGGCTCCTACGAGCAGTACTTC. The rearrangement links TRBV6-6 to TRBJ2-7; 10 bases align to TRBD1. CDR3 length: 14 residues. The trim removed 5 bases at V and 0 bases at J, leaving 1 base unmatched. CDR1 and CDR2 (germline): MNHNY, SVGAGI (reference sequence).

The rearrangement links TRBV28 to TRBJ2-1; the match to TRBD2 covers 15 bases. The V gene end was trimmed by 5 bases and the J gene end by 2 bases; junction bases not matched to a gene: 13. This CDR3 is 20 amino acids long. Germline V gives CDR1 MDHEN, CDR2 SYDVKM. DNA of the CDR3: TGTGCCAGCAGTCAACGACCGGGACTAGCGGGAGGAGGAACCTACAATGAGCAGTTCTTC. It codes for CASSQRPGLAGGGTYNEQFF.

This clone appeared once. The chain has TRBV28 and TRBJ2-2, with D tentatively TRBD1 (6 bases). V lost 2 bases and J 7 bases, leaving 20 bases between the germline ends. Per the germline V gene, CDR1 is MDHEN and CDR2 is SYDVKM. CDR3 length: 17 amino acids. The CDR3 coding sequence is TGTGCCAGCAGTTTACACAGGGTGCTTGATTTCGGCGGGGAGCTGTTTTTT. Amino acid sequence: CASSLHRVLDFGGELFF.

The chain combines TRBV27 with TRBJ2-1, with D perhaps TRBD2 (6 bases). Germline lookup yields CDR1 MNHEY and CDR2 SMNVEV (reference sequence). Trimming pared 1 base from V and 6 bases from J, leaving 13 bases between. The CDR3 is 15 amino acids. The CDR3 bases are TGTGCCAGCAGTTTATTGACGGGGGTTTTCAATGAGCAGTTCTTC. Its protein is CASSLLTGVFNEQFF.

The genes are TRBV9 and TRBJ1-5; D call uncertain. Trimming removed 2 bases at V and 6 bases at J, with 9 bases between. Germline V gene data show CDR1 as SGDLS and CDR2 as YYNGEE. The CDR3 is 13 amino acids. CDR3: CASSVEGSQPQHF. CDR3 bases: TGTGCCAGCAGCGTTGAGGGATCTCAGCCCCAGCATTTT. Complete variable domain (other parts from reference TRBV9 and TRBJ1-5): DSGVTQTPKHLITATGQRVTLRCSPRSGDLSVYWYQQSLDQGLQFLIQYYNGEERAKGNILERFSAQQFPDLHSELNLSSLELGDSALYFCASSVEGSQPQHFGDGTRLSIL.

V and J are TRBV19 and TRBJ2-7; the match to TRBD1 covers 9 bases. The V segment lost 4 bases and the J segment 3 bases; nucleotides outside the gene matches: 4. The CDR3 sequence is 14 residues long. Germline-derived CDR1 and CDR2 are LNHDA and SQIVND (reference sequence). The CDR3 DNA reads as TGTGCCAGTAGTAATCGGGACAGGGACTACGAGCAGTACTTC. Amino acids: CASSNRDRDYEQYF.

The sample holds a few counts of this clone. This chain connects TRBV11-1 to TRBJ2-7; TRBD2 matches 7 bases. J lost 4 bases, V lost 2 bases, and 20 bases had no gene match. The CDR3 has 19 residues. Germline V gene lookup returns CDR1 SGHAT and CDR2 FQDESV (reference sequence). In DNA form, the CDR3 reads TGTGCCAGCAGCTTATACCCCACCGCGGTGGCTAGCGGAAATTACGAGCAGTACTTC. Translating gives CASSLYPTAVASGNYEQYF.

This rearrangement joins TRBV5-5 to TRBJ1-1; D possibly corresponds to TRBD1 (5 bases). The CDR3 spans 15 residues. CDR1 is SGHKS, CDR2 YYEKEE, per germline (reference sequence). V was shortened by 4 bases and J by 8 bases, with 21 bases between the two germline ends. CDR3 coding DNA: TGTGCCAGCAGCCCTCCGGTGAGGGGCTATGGGGAAGCTTTCTTT. Translating gives CASSPPVRGYGEAFF.

The chain joins TRBV18 to TRBJ1-2; D gene uncertain. CDR3 length: 15 residues. Germline V gives CDR1 KGHSH, CDR2 LQKENI. Trimming cost V 2 bases and J 0 bases, with 10 bases left between them. CDR3 sequence: CASSPRQDANYGYTF. Here the CDR3 DNA reads TGTGCCAGCTCACCAAGGCAGGACGCTAACTATGGCTACACCTTC. Together with reference TRBV18 and TRBJ1-2, the CDR3 gives the full variable domain: NAGVMQNPRHLVRRRGQEARLRCSPMKGHSHVYWYRQLPEEGLKFMVYLQKENIIDESGMPKERFSAEFPKEGPSILRIQQVVRGDSAAYFCASSPRQDANYGYTFGSGTRLTVV.

The V and J genes are TRBV29-1 and TRBJ2-1, with TRBD2 matching 9 bases. The trim removed 7 bases at V and 3 bases at J, leaving 7 bases unmatched. Germline V gene data show CDR1 as SQVTM and CDR2 as ANQGSEA. The CDR3 has 14 residues. CDR3 coding DNA: TGCAGCGCTATGGGACTAGCCATCTACAATGAGCAGTTCTTC. Translated: CSAMGLAIYNEQFF.

This clone was observed a single time. J is TRBJ1-1 and V is TRBV14, with D unclear. V lost 4 bases, J lost 5 bases, and 11 bases lay in between. Germline V gives CDR1 SGHDN, CDR2 FVKESK. The CDR3 runs 13 residues. CDR3 DNA sequence: TGTGCCAGCAGCCTCAATCGGGTAACTGAAGCTTTCTTT. Translation: CASSLNRVTEAFF.